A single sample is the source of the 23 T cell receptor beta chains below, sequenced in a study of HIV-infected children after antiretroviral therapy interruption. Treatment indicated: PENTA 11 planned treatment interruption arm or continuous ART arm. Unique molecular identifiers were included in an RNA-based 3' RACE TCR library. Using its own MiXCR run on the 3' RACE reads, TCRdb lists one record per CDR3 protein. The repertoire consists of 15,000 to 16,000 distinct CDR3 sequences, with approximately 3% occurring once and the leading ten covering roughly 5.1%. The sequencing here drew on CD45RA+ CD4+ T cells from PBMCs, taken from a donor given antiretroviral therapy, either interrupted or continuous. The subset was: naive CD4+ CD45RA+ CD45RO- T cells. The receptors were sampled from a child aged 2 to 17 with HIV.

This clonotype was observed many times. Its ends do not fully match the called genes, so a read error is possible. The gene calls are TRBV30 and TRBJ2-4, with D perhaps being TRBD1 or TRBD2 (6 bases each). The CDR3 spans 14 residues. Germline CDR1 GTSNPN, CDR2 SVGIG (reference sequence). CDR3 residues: CAWSPLGGQNTLYF. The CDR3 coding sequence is TGTGCCTGGAGTCCCCTGGGGGGCCAAAACACCTTGTACTTT. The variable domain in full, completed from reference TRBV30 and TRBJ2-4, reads SQTIHQWPATLVQPVGSPLSLECTVEGTSNPNLYWYRQAAGRGLQLLFYSVGIGQISSEVPQNLSASRPQDRQFILSSKKLLLSDSGFYLCAWSPLGGQNTLYFGAGTRLSVL.

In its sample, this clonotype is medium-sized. For the CDR3, the DNA is TGCAGTGCTAGACTACAAGAGACCCAGTACTTC. Translation gives CSARLQETQYF. This chain joins TRBV20-1 and TRBJ2-5; D gene ambiguous. This CDR3 is built from 11 residues. From germline, CDR1 is DFQATT and CDR2 SNEGSKA (reference sequence). Trimming shortened V by 2 bases and J by 2 bases, and 3 bases separated the two germline ends.

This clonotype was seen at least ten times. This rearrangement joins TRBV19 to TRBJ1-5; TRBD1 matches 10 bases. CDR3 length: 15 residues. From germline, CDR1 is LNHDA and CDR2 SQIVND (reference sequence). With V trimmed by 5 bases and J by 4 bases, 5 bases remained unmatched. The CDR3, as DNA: TGTGCCAGTAGTCCAGGGGACAGGGGAAATCAGCCCCAGCATTTT. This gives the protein CASSPGDRGNQPQHF.

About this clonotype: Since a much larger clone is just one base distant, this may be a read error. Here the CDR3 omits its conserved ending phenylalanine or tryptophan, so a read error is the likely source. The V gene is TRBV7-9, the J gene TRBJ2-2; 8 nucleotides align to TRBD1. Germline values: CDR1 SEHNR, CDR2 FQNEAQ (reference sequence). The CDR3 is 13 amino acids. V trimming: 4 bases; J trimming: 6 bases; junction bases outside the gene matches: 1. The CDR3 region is CASSSQGAGELFL. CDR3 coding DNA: TGTGCCAGCAGCTCACAGGGGGCCGGGGAGCTGTTTTTG.

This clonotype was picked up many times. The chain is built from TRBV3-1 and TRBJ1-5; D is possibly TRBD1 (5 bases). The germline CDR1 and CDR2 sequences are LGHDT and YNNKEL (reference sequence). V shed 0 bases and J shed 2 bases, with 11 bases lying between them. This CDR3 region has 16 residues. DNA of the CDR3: TGTGCCAGCAGCCAAGACGGGGGGAGCGGCAATCAGCCCCAGCATTTT. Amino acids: CASSQDGGSGNQPQHF. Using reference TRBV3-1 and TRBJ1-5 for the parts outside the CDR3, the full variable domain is DTAVSQTPKYLVTQMGNDKSIKCEQNLGHDTMYWYKQDSKKFLKIMFSYNNKELIINETVPNRFSPKSPDKAHLNLHINSLELGDSAVYFCASSQDGGSGNQPQHFGDGTRLSIL.

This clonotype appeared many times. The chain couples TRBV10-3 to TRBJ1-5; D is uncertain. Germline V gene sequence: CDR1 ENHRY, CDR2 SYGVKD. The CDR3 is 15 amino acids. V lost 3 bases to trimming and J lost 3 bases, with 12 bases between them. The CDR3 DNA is TGTGCCATCAGTGATATGGGAGGCGTCAATCAGCCCCAGCATTTT. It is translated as CAISDMGGVNQPQHF.

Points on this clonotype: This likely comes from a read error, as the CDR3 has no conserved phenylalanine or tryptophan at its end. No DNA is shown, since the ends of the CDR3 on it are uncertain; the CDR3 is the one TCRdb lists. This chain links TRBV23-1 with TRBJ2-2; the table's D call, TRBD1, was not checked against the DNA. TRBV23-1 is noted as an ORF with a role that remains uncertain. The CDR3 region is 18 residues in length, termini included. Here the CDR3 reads CASSGGRRTARTPGSCFL.

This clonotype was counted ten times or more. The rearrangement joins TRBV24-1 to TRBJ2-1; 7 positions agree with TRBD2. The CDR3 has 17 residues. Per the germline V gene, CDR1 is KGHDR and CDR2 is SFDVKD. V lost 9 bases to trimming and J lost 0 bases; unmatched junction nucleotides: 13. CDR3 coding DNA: TGTGCCACCCCCAGCCTTTCACTAGCGAACTCCTACAATGAGCAGTTCTTC. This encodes CATPSLSLANSYNEQFF.

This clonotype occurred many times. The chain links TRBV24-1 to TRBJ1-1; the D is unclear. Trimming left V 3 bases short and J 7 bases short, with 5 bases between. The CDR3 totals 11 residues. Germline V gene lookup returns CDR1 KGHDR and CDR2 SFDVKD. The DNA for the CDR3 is TGTGCCACCAGTGATGGTAATGAAGCTTTCTTT. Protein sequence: CATSDGNEAFF.

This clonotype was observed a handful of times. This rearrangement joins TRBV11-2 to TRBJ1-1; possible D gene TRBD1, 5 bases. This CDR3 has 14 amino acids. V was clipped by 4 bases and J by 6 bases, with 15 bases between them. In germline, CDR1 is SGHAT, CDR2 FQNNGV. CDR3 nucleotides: TGTGCCAGCAGCTCCCCCCGGGGGAGGGCTGAAGCTTTCTTT. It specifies CASSSPRGRAEAFF.

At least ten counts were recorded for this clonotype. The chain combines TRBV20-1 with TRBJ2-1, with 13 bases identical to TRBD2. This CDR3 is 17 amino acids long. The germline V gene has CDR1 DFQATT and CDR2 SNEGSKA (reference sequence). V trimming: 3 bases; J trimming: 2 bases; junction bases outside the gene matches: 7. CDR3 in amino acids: CSARMGLAGPTYNEQFF. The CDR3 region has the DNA TGCAGTGCTAGGATGGGACTAGCGGGGCCAACCTACAATGAGCAGTTCTTC.

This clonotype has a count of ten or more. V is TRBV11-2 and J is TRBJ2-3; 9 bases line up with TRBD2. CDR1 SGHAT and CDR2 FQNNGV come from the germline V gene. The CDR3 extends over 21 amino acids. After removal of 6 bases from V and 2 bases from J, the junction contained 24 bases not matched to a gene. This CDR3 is CASRTWGRAGGKNGFTDTQYF. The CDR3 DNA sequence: TGTGCCAGCAGAACCTGGGGCCGAGCGGGGGGAAAGAACGGTTTCACAGATACGCAGTATTTT.

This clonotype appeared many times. This chain's CDR3 is CASRVTATGELFF. The DNA of the CDR3 is TGTGCCAGCAGGGTCACAGCCACCGGGGAGCTGTTTTTT. This chain links TRBV2 with TRBJ2-2; D is ambiguous. CDR3 length equals 13 residues. V was shortened by 6 bases and J by 4 bases, with 9 bases between the two germline ends. From germline, CDR1 is SNHLY and CDR2 FYNNEI.

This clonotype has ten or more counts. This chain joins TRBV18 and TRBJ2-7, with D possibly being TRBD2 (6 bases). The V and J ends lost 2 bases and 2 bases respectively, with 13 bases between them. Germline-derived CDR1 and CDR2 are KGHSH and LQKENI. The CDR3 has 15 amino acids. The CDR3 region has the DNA TGTGCCAGCTCACCAGGAGGGAAGGGTACCTACGAGCAGTACTTC. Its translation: CASSPGGKGTYEQYF.

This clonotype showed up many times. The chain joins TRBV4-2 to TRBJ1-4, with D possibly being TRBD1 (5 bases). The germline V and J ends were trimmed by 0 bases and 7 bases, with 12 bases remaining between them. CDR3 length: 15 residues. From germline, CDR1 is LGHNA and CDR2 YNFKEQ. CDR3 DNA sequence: TGTGCCAGCAGCCAAGATTGGGGGGTTGGTGAAAAACTGTTTTTT. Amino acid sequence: CASSQDWGVGEKLFF.

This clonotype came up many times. CDR3 coding DNA: TGTGCCAGCAGTTTGAAAGGACCCACCGGGGAGCTGTTTTTT. Amino acids: CASSLKGPTGELFF. The genes are TRBV12-3 or TRBV12-4 and TRBJ2-2; D is uncertain. Trimming stripped 3 bases from V and 4 bases from J, with 9 bases between. This CDR3 contains 14 residues.

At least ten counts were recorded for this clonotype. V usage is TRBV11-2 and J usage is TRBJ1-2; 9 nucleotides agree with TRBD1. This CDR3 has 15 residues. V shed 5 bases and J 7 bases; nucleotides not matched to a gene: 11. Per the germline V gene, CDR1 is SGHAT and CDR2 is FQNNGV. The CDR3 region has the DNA TGTGCCAGCAGCCCACTTACAGGGGGCAGCGGTGGCTACACCTTC. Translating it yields CASSPLTGGSGGYTF.

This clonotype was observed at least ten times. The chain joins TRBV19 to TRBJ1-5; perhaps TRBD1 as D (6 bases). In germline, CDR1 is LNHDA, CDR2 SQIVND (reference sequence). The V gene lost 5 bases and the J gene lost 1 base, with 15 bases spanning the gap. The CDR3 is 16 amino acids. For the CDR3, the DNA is TGTGCCAGTAGTTGGGGAACCGGGGGCAGCAATCAGCCCCAGCATTTT. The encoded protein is CASSWGTGGSNQPQHF.

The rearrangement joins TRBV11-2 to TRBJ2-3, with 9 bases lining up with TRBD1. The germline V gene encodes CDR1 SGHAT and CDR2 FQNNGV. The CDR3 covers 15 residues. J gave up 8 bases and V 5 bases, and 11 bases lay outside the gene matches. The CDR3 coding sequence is TGTGCCAGCAGCGGCCGAACAGGGGGCGCGGGTACGCAGTATTTT. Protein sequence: CASSGRTGGAGTQYF.

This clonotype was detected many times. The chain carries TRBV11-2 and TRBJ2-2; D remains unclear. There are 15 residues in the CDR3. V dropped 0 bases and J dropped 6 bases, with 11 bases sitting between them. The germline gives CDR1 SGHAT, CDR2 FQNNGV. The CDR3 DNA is TGTGCCAGCAGCTTAGATATCCGCTTAGCCGGGGAGCTGTTTTTT. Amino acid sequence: CASSLDIRLAGELFF.

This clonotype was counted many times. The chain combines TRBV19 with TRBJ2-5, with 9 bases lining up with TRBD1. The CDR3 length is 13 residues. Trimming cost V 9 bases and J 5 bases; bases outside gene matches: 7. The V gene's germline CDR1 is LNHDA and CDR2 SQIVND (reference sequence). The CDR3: CASRDRVFETQYF. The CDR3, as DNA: TGTGCCAGCCGGGACAGGGTTTTCGAGACCCAGTACTTC.

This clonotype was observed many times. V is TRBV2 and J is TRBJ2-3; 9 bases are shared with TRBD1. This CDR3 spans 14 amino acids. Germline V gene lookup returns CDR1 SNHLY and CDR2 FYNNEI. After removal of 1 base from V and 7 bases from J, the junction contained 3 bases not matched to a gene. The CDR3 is CASSEEQGANTQYF. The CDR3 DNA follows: TGTGCCAGCAGTGAAGAACAGGGGGCGAATACGCAGTATTTT.

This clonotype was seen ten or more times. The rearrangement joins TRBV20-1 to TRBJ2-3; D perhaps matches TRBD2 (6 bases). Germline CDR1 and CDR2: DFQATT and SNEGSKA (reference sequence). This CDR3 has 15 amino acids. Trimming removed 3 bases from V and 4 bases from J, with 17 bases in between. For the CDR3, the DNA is TGCAGTGCTAGGCGGGTCGGGAGAGGGTCAGATACGCAGTATTTT. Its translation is CSARRVGRGSDTQYF.